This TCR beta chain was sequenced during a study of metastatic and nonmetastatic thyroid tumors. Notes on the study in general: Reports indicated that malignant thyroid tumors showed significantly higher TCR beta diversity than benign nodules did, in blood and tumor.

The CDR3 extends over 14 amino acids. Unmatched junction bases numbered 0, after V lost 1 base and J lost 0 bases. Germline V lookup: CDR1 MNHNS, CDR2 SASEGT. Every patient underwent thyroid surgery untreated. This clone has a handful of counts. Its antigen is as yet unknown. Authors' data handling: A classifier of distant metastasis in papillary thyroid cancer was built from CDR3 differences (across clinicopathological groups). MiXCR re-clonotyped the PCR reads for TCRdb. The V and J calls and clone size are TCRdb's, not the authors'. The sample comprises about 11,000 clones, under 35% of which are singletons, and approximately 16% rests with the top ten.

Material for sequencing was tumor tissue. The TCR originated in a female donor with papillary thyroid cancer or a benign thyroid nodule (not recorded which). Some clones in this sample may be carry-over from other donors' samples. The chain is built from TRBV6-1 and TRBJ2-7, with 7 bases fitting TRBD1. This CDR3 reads CASSEGDSSYEQYF. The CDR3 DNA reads TGTGCCAGCAGTGAAGGGGACAGCTCCTACGAGCAGTACTTC.